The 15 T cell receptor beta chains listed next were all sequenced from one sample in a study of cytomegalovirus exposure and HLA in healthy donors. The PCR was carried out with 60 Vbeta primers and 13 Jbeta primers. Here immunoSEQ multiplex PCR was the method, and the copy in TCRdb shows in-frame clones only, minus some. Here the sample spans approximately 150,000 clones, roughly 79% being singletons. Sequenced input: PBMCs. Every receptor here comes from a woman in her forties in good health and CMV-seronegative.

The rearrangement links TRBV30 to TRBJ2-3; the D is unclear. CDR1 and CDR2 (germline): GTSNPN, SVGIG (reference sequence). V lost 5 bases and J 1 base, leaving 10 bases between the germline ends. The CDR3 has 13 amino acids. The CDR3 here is CAWEWQGTDTQYF. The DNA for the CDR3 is TGTGCCTGGGAGTGGCAGGGCACAGATACGCAGTATTTT.

CDR3 DNA: TGCGCCAGCAGCTACGGACAGGAAGAGACCCAGTACTTC. This gives the protein CASSYGQEETQYF. The gene calls are TRBV5-1 and TRBJ2-5; TRBD1 aligns across 7 bases. CDR3 size: 13 residues. CDR1 is SGHRS, CDR2 YFSETQ, per germline. V trimming: 3 bases; J trimming: 3 bases; junction bases outside the gene matches: 2.

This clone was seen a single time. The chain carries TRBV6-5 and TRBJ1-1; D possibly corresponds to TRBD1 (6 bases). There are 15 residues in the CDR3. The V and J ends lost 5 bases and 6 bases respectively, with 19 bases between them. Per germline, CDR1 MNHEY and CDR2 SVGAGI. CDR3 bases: TGTGCCAGCAGTCCAGAACAGGGTGGTATTGCTGAAGCTTTCTTT. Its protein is CASSPEQGGIAEAFF.

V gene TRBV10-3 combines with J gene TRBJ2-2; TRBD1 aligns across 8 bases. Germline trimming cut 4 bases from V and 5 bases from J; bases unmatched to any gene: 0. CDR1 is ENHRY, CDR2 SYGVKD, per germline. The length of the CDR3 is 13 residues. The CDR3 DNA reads TGTGCCATCAGTGGGACAGGGACCGGGGAGCTGTTTTTT. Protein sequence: CAISGTGTGELFF.

The CDR3 region has the DNA TGTGCCAGCAGTTTATCTCCAGTACCGAATGGCTACACCTTC. Translation: CASSLSPVPNGYTF. J is TRBJ1-2 and V is TRBV28; D not resolved. This CDR3 region has 14 residues. Trimming shortened V by 1 base and J by 6 bases, and 12 bases separated the two germline ends. Germline V gene data show CDR1 as MDHEN and CDR2 as SYDVKM.

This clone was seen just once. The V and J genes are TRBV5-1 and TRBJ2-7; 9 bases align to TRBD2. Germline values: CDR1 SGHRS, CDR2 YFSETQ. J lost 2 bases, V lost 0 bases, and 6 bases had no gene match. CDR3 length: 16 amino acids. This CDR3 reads CASSLGVGGRAYEQYF. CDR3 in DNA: TGCGCCAGCAGCTTGGGGGTTGGCGGGAGGGCCTACGAGCAGTACTTC.

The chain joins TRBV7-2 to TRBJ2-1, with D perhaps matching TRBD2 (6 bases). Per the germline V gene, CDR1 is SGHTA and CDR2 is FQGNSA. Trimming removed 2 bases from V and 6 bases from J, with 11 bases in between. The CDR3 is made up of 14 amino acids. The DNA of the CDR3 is TGTGCCAGCAGCTTATATGGGACTGTCAATGAGCAGTTCTTC. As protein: CASSLYGTVNEQFF.

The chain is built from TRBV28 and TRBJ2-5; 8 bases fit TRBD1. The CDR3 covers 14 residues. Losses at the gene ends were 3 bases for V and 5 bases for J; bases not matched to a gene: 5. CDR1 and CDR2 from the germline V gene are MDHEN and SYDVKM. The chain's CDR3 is CASSFAGGMETQYF. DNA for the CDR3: TGTGCCAGCAGTTTCGCAGGGGGCATGGAGACCCAGTACTTC.

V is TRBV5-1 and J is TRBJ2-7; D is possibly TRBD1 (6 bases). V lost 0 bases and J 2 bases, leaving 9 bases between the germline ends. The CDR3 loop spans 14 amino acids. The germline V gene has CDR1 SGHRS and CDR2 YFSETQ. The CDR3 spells CASSLDAGAYEQYF. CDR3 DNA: TGCGCCAGCAGCTTGGATGCAGGGGCCTACGAGCAGTACTTC.

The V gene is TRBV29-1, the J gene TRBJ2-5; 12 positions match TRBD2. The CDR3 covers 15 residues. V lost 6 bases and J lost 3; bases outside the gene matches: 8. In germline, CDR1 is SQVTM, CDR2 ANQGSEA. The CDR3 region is CSVPTSGSLEETQYF. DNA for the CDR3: TGCAGCGTCCCGACTAGCGGGAGTTTAGAAGAGACCCAGTACTTC.

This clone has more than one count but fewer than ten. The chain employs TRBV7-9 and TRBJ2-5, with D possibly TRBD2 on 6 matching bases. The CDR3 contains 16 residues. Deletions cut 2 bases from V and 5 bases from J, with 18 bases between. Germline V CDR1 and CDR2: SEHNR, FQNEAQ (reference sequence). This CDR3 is CASSLSSGELEETQYF. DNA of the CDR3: TGTGCCAGCAGCTTAAGTTCGGGGGAATTAGAGGAGACCCAGTACTTC.

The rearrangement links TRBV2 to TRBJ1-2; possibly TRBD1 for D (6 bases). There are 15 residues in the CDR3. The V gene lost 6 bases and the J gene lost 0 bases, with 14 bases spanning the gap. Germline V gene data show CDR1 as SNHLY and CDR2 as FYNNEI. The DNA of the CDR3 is TGTGCCAGCAGACCCGGGACAAGAACTAACTATGGCTACACCTTC. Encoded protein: CASRPGTRTNYGYTF.

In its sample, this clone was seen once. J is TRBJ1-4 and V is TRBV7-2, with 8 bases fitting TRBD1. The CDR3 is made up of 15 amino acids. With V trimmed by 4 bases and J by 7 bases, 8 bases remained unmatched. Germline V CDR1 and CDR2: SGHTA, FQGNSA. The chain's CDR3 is CASSSQGGGIEKLFF. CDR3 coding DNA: TGTGCCAGCAGCTCACAGGGGGGCGGGATTGAAAAACTGTTTTTT.

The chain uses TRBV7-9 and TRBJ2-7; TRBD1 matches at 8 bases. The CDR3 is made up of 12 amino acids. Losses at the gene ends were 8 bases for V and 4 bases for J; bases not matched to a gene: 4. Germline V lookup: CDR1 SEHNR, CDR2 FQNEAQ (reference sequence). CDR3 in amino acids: CASDDRGYEQYF. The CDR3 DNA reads TGTGCCAGCGACGACAGGGGATACGAGCAGTACTTC.

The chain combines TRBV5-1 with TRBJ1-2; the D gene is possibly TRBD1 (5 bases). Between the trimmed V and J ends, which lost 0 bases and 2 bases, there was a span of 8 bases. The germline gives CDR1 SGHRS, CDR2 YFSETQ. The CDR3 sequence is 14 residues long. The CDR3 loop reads CASSLGAGNYGYTF. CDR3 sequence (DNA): TGCGCCAGCAGCTTGGGGGCAGGGAACTATGGCTACACCTTC.